The present entry profiles one T cell receptor beta chain with its context. This entry comes from a study of blood T cell repertoires in COVID-19. Study information: Whether acute or convalescent, the COVID-19 samples came from the United States, Italy and Spain.

V lost 7 bases to trimming and J lost 3 bases; unmatched junction nucleotides: 10. This CDR3 has 15 residues. CDR1 and CDR2 from the germline V gene are MDHEN and SYDVKM. The authors' processing: Reference gene primer amplification gave estimated nucleated cell counts. The protocol was immunoSEQ multiplex PCR, while the TCRdb copy is restricted to in-frame clones and leaves out a portion. Clone size and V and J calls were adopted from that table, with D and trimming inferred from the DNA. The table lists 250,000 or so clones, roughly nine tenths of them singletons. This chain connects TRBV28 to TRBJ1-2, with TRBD1 identical over 8 bases. The receptor comes from a man aged 40-49 years with active or convalescent COVID-19. The sample comprised peripheral blood. The CDR3 DNA reads TGTGCCAGCAATGTACCGGGACAGGCCCACTATGGCTACACCTTC. This translates into CASNVPGQAHYGYTF.